This T cell receptor beta chain is from a study of T-cell memory formation after mild COVID-19. Findings and caveats of the study: Cross-reactive memory appears to have joined, as suggested by some responding clones showing up in pre-infection memory. Mainly CM and EM harbored the contracting CD4+ clones; mainly EMRA harbored the CD8+ ones. Clones that got smaller from day 15 to 85 had even CD4/CD8, while clones growing later tipped toward CD4+.

To note about this clonotype: Its cognate antigen is unknown.

TCRdb ran MiXCR on the 5' RACE reads and lists one entry per CDR3 protein. This repertoire shows roughly 2,500 distinct CDR3 sequences, roughly 70% found once; its top ten account for 9% to 9.5%. The sequenced material came from PBMCs or a T cell subset sorted from them (not recorded which). The receptor was isolated from an adult who had mild COVID-19 (a few samples of this study predate the infection). Cell type and time point are not known.

The DNA for the CDR3 is TGCGCCAGCAGCCGAGGCGGGACGGCTGGCGAGCAGTACTTC. This gives the protein CASSRGGTAGEQYF. The chain recombines TRBV5-1 with TRBJ2-7; D is perhaps TRBD2 (6 bases). The germline CDR1 and CDR2 sequences are SGHRS and YFSETQ. The CDR3 sequence is 14 residues long. Trimming stripped 4 bases from V and 6 bases from J, with 17 bases between.